The clone carrying this T cell receptor beta chain was detected a few times. What it binds is not known. This record belongs to a study of identical twins. Regarding the study as a whole: Sequences that were beta out-of-frame showed weaker excess twin sharing. Insertions were reduced in abundant cord blood beta clonotypes but not in memory repertoires. Out-of-frame TCR alpha sharing in monozygotic twins exceeded recombination model predictions.

Trimming pared 3 bases from V and 1 base from J, leaving 13 bases between. The CDR3 runs 14 residues. Germline CDR1 and CDR2: DFQATT and SNEGSKA (reference sequence). TCRdb redid the calling of the 5' RACE reads with MiXCR, one entry per CDR3 protein. The table shows roughly 1.6 million distinct CDR3 sequences, with 32% occurring only once. The TCR was taken from a newborn girl in good health. The sequenced sample consisted of cord blood. This chain uses TRBV20-1 with TRBJ2-7; possible D gene TRBD2, 6 bases. CDR3 sequence reads: CSASGSSPSYEQYF. The CDR3 region has the DNA TGCAGTGCTAGCGGGAGTTCTCCTTCCTACGAGCAGTACTTC.